The 21 T cell receptor beta chains below come from one sample, sequenced in a study of control samples from healthy donors and cancer patients. Sequencing was performed with immunoSEQ multiplex PCR; in TCRdb, only in-frame clones are kept and a portion is missing. Of around 86,000 clones in the sample, 80% to 90% were seen once. The specimen sequenced was PBMCs. The receptors shown here come from a woman aged 55-70 years with head and neck cancer.

By share of the sample, this clone is medium-sized (0.01 to 0.1%). V and J are TRBV6-4 and TRBJ2-3, with TRBD1 identical over 7 bases. Germline trimming cut 8 bases from V and 6 bases from J; bases unmatched to any gene: 5. Per germline, CDR1 MRHNA and CDR2 SNTAGT. This CDR3 region has 12 residues. The CDR3, as DNA: TGTGCCAGCTCCCAGGGGGAGGATACGCAGTATTTT. Translated: CASSQGEDTQYF.

V and J are TRBV12-3 or TRBV12-4 and TRBJ1-6; no firm D call. Trimming stripped 8 bases from V and 10 bases from J, with 12 bases between. This CDR3 region has 12 residues. CDR3 residues: CASSSPGSPLHF. Written as DNA, the CDR3 is TGTGCCAGCTCCTCTCCCGGATCACCCCTCCACTTT.

The count of this clone is one. The V and J genes are TRBV9 and TRBJ2-4, with D possibly being TRBD1 or TRBD2 (5 bases each). The CDR3 covers 13 residues. Germline V lookup: CDR1 SGDLS, CDR2 YYNGEE. The V and J ends lost 0 bases and 11 bases respectively, with 12 bases between them. The CDR3 here is CASSVEGWGVQYF. CDR3 sequence (DNA): TGTGCCAGCAGCGTAGAGGGGTGGGGAGTTCAGTACTTC.

The chain combines TRBV5-1 with TRBJ1-1, with TRBD1 matching over 7 bases. The junction had 13 bases not matched to a gene; V was cut back by 4 bases and J by 7 bases. CDR3 length: 15 amino acids. Germline V gives CDR1 SGHRS, CDR2 YFSETQ. The CDR3 DNA reads TGCGCCAGCAGCCCCGGGACAGCCTGGGGGGATGAAGCTTTCTTT. It encodes CASSPGTAWGDEAFF.

This chain links TRBV12-3 or TRBV12-4 with TRBJ1-2; D might be TRBD1 (6 bases). This CDR3 spans 12 amino acids. The V end was cut by 4 bases, the J end by 8 bases, with 11 bases between. This CDR3 reads CASSSGVFGYTF. CDR3 bases: TGTGCCAGCAGTTCAGGGGTATTCGGCTACACCTTC.

This sequence joins TRBV10-3 and TRBJ2-7; TRBD2 agrees at 10 bases. This CDR3 comprises 14 residues. CDR1 ENHRY and CDR2 SYGVKD come from the germline V gene. With 3 bases clipped from V and 7 bases from J, the junction kept 6 bases outside the gene matches. DNA for the CDR3: TGTGCCATCAGTGACCTAGCGGGAGTAAGTGAGCAGTACTTC. Protein: CAISDLAGVSEQYF.

The chain has TRBV27 and TRBJ2-3; TRBD1 matches at 9 bases. V dropped 1 base and J dropped 4; count of bases not matched to a gene: 12. The length of the CDR3 is 18 residues. CDR1 and CDR2 from the germline V gene are MNHEY and SMNVEV (reference sequence). The CDR3 nucleotides read TGTGCCAGCAGTTTATGGCCCCTACAGGGGGCGACTGCAGATACGCAGTATTTT. Translated: CASSLWPLQGATADTQYF.

The CDR3 loop is CASSWGTGYGYTF. The CDR3 region has the DNA TGTGCCAGCAGTTGGGGGACAGGTTATGGCTACACCTTC. This chain uses TRBV27 with TRBJ1-2, with 8 bases aligning to TRBD1. This CDR3 comprises 13 residues. Germline V lookup: CDR1 MNHEY, CDR2 SMNVEV (reference sequence). V lost 4 bases to trimming and J lost 5 bases; unmatched junction nucleotides: 3.

The V gene is TRBV30, the J gene TRBJ2-6; TRBD1 aligns across 7 bases. The V gene end was trimmed by 2 bases and the J gene end by 0 bases; junction bases not matched to a gene: 4. Germline V gives CDR1 GTSNPN, CDR2 SVGIG (reference sequence). The CDR3 length is 16 residues. The CDR3 sequence is CAWSRSGGSGANVLTF. As DNA, the CDR3 is TGTGCCTGGAGTCGTTCAGGGGGCTCTGGGGCCAACGTCCTGACTTTC.

This chain links TRBV5-4 with TRBJ1-1; D remains ambiguous. Germline CDR1 and CDR2: SGHNT and YYREEE (reference sequence). Trimming took 4 bases from V and 1 from J, leaving 11 bases between them. The CDR3 sequence is 14 residues long. The CDR3 loop is CASSGIQSNTEAFF. In nucleotides, the CDR3 is TGTGCCAGCAGCGGAATTCAGTCGAACACTGAAGCTTTCTTT.

This sequence joins TRBV6-1 and TRBJ2-2; D is ambiguous. Trimming took 2 bases from V and 5 from J, leaving 6 bases between them. Germline lookup yields CDR1 MNHNS and CDR2 SASEGT. The CDR3 has 13 amino acids. CDR3 DNA sequence: TGTGCCAGCAGTGAATATACGACCGGGGAGCTGTTTTTT. This codes for CASSEYTTGELFF.

This chain connects TRBV5-4 to TRBJ2-3, with TRBD2 identical over 12 bases. There are 16 residues in the CDR3. J gave up 4 bases and V 3 bases, and 6 bases lay outside the gene matches. CDR1 SGHNT and CDR2 YYREEE come from the germline V gene (reference sequence). The CDR3 protein is CASSSGLAGWSDTQYF. The CDR3 DNA is TGTGCCAGCAGCTCAGGACTAGCGGGATGGTCAGATACGCAGTATTTT.

This clone was found once. The chain recombines TRBV7-2 with TRBJ1-1; 10 nucleotides line up with TRBD1. This CDR3 is 13 amino acids long. Germline V gives CDR1 SGHTA, CDR2 FQGNSA. J lost 4 bases, V lost 6 bases, and 2 bases had no gene match. CDR3 residues: CASRGQGTTEAFF. The CDR3 bases are TGTGCCAGCAGGGGACAGGGGACCACTGAAGCTTTCTTT.

The chain carries TRBV30 and TRBJ2-1; 7 nucleotides match TRBD2. Trimming cost V 3 bases and J 12 bases; bases outside gene matches: 14. CDR1 and CDR2 from the germline V gene are GTSNPN and SVGIG (reference sequence). The CDR3 runs 14 residues. The CDR3 bases are TGTGCCTGGAGCCCACACGACCCGGGGGGTTGGCAGTTCTTC. Its translation is CAWSPHDPGGWQFF. Drawing the rest from reference TRBV30 and TRBJ2-1, the complete variable domain is SQTIHQWPATLVQPVGSPLSLECTVEGTSNPNLYWYRQAAGRGLQLLFYSVGIGQISSEVPQNLSASRPQDRQFILSSKKLLLSDSGFYLCAWSPHDPGGWQFFGPGTRLTVL.

This rearrangement joins TRBV5-1 to TRBJ2-7; tentatively, D is TRBD1 (6 bases). Looked up from germline, CDR1 is SGHRS and CDR2 is YFSETQ. The CDR3 is 16 amino acids. V lost 2 bases to trimming and J lost 6 bases, with 21 bases between them. The CDR3 DNA reads as TGCGCCAGCAGCTTACGGGGCCAGGGGATACTCCGCGAGCAGTACTTC. Amino acids: CASSLRGQGILREQYF.

J is TRBJ2-7 and V is TRBV19; 10 bases fit TRBD1. J gave up 4 bases and V 6 bases, and 9 bases lay outside the gene matches. The V gene's germline CDR1 is LNHDA and CDR2 SQIVND (reference sequence). CDR3 length equals 15 residues. For the CDR3, the DNA is TGTGCCAGTAGCCGACAGGGGGCCGGCGATTACGAGCAGTACTTC. Its translation is CASSRQGAGDYEQYF. The entire variable domain, with the rest obtained from reference TRBV19 and TRBJ2-7, is as follows: DGGITQSPKYLFRKEGQNVTLSCEQNLNHDAMYWYRQDPGQGLRLIYYSQIVNDFQKGDIAEGYSVSREKKESFPLTVTSAQKNPTAFYLCASSRQGAGDYEQYFGPGTRLTVT.

The chain links TRBV27 to TRBJ1-4; D may be TRBD1 (6 bases). This CDR3 has 15 residues. Trimming stripped 6 bases from V and 6 bases from J, with 17 bases between. Germline CDR1 MNHEY, CDR2 SMNVEV (reference sequence). The CDR3: CASRPLGGGYEKLFF. For the CDR3, the DNA is TGTGCCAGCAGGCCTTTAGGGGGGGGATATGAAAAACTGTTTTTT.

The rearrangement joins TRBV4-3 to TRBJ1-6; D might be TRBD1 (5 bases). Trimming cost V 2 bases and J 8 bases, with 19 bases left between them. Looked up from germline, CDR1 is LGHNA and CDR2 is YSLEER. This CDR3 comprises 17 residues. The DNA for the CDR3 is TGCGCCAGCAGCCAATCGAGGATCGGGGCAGAACATTCACCCCTCCACTTT. Protein sequence: CASSQSRIGAEHSPLHF.

This chain uses TRBV24-1 with TRBJ1-4; D is unresolved. With 9 bases removed from V and 5 bases from J, the gap between germline ends came to 15 bases. This CDR3 comprises 14 residues. Germline lookup yields CDR1 KGHDR and CDR2 SFDVKD. The CDR3 is CATSSGFGNEKLFF. DNA of the CDR3: TGTGCCACCTCATCAGGATTTGGGAATGAAAAACTGTTTTTT.

The chain combines TRBV9 with TRBJ2-1; D may match TRBD1 or TRBD2 (5 bases each). V lost 0 bases and J 6 bases, leaving 19 bases between the germline ends. CDR3 length equals 17 residues. Germline assignment: CDR1 SGDLS and CDR2 YYNGEE. CDR3 region: CASSVGVGAMRGNEQFF. The CDR3 nucleotides read TGTGCCAGCAGCGTAGGGGTCGGGGCAATGAGGGGCAATGAGCAGTTCTTC.

The gene calls are TRBV5-1 and TRBJ1-2; D possibly corresponds to TRBD1 (6 bases). CDR1 SGHRS and CDR2 YFSETQ come from the germline V gene. The length of the CDR3 is 13 residues. V was clipped by 3 bases and J by 10 bases, with 16 bases between them. DNA of the CDR3: TGCGCCAGCAGCTCCGGAAGCCAGGGGACCTACACCTTC. Residues: CASSSGSQGTYTF. Based on the CDR3 plus reference TRBV5-1 and TRBJ1-2, the full variable domain is KAGVTQTPRYLIKTRGQQVTLSCSPISGHRSVSWYQQTPGQGLQFLFEYFSETQRNKGNFPGRFSGRQFSNSRSEMNVSTLELGDSALYLCASSSGSQGTYTFGSGTRLTVV.